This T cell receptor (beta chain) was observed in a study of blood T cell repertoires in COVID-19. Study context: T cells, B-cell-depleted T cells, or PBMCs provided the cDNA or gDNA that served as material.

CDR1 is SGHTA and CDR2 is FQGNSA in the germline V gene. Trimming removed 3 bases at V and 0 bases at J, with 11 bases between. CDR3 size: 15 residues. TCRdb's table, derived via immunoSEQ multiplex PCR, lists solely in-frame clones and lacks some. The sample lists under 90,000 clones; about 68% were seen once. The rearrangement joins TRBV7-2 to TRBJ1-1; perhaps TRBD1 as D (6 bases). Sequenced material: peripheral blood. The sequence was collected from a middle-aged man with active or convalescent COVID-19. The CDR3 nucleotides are TGTGCCAGCAGCTTTGGACAGCCTATGAACACTGAAGCTTTCTTT. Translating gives CASSFGQPMNTEAFF.